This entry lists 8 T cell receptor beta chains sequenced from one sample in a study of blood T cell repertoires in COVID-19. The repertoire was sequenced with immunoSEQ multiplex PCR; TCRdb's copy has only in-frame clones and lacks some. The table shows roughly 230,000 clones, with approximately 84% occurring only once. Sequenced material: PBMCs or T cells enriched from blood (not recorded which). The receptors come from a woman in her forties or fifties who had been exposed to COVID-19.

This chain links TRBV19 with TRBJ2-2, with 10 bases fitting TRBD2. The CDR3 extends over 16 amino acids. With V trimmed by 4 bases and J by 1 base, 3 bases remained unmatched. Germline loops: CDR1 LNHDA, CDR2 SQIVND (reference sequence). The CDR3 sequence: CASSRWTSGNTGELFF. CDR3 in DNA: TGTGCCAGTAGTAGATGGACTAGCGGGAACACCGGGGAGCTGTTTTTT.

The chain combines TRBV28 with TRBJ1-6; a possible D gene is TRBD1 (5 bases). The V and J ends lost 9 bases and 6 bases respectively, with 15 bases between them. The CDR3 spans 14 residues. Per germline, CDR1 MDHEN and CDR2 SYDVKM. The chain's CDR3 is CASRGADRNSPLHF. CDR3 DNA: TGTGCCAGTCGTGGGGCTGATCGTAATTCACCCCTCCACTTT.

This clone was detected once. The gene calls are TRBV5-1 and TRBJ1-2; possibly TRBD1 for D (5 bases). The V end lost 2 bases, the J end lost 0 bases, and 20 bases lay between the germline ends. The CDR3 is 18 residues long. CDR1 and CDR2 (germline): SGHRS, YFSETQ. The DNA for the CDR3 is TGCGCCAGCAGCTTAGATGTGGAGGGGCTGACAGCTAACTATGGCTACACCTTC. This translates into CASSLDVEGLTANYGYTF.

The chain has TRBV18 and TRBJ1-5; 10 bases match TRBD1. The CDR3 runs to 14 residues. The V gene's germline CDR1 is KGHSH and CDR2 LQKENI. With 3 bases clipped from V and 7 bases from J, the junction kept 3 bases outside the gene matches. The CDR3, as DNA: TGTGCCAGCTCACCGACAGGGGGCGAACAGCCCCAGCATTTT. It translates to CASSPTGGEQPQHF. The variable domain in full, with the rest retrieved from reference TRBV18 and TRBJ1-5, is NAGVMQNPRHLVRRRGQEARLRCSPMKGHSHVYWYRQLPEEGLKFMVYLQKENIIDESGMPKERFSAEFPKEGPSILRIQQVVRGDSAAYFCASSPTGGEQPQHFGDGTRLSIL.

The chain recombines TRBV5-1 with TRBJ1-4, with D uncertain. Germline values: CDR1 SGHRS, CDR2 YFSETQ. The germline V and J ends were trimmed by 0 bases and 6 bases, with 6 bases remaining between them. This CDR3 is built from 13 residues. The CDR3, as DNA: TGCGCCAGCAGCTTGGCGGGAGATGAAAAACTGTTTTTT. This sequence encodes CASSLAGDEKLFF.

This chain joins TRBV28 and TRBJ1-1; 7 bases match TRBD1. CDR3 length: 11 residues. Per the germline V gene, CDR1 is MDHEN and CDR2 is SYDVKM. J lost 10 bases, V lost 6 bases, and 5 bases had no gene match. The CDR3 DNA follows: TGTGCCAGCAGGTCGACAGGGCGAGCTTTCTTT. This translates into CASRSTGRAFF.

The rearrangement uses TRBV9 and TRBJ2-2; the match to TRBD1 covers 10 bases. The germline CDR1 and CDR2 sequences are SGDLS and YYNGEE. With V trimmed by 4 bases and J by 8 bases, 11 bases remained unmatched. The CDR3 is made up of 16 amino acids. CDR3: CASSPWTGGGSGELFF. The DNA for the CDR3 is TGTGCCAGCAGCCCCTGGACAGGGGGGGGGAGTGGGGAGCTGTTTTTT.

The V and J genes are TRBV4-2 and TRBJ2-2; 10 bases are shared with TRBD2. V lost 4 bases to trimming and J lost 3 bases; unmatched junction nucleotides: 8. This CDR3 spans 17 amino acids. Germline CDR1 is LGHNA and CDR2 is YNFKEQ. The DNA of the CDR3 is TGTGCCAGCAGCCCGTTCCTAGCGGGGGCCTACACCGGGGAGCTGTTTTTT. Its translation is CASSPFLAGAYTGELFF.